Listed here is a single T cell receptor (beta chain). The antigen remains unidentified. Amplification targeted TCR beta CDR3 regions from RNA transcripts. Initially, a first-round RT-PCR of the TCR CDR3 employed the HTBI primer set. One entry per CDR3 protein results from TCRdb running MiXCR on the multiplex PCR reads. The sample has roughly 330,000 distinct CDR3 sequences, 16% seen once. These data originate in a study of T cells in Graves' hyperthyroidism and ophthalmopathy. For the study at large: At the time of initial diagnosis and before any treatment, peripheral blood was collected. Study conclusions and caveats: Appearing also in blood were most of the thyroid clonotypes expanded above 0.001.

No ophthalmopathy progression within 18 months constituted stable Graves' hyperthyroidism. Extraction of PBMCs used 8 to 10 ml of fresh peripheral blood. Germline loops: CDR1 SGHRS, CDR2 YFSETQ. V gave up 4 bases and J gave up 5 bases, with 16 bases separating them. This CDR3 has 16 residues. The clonotype comes from a man younger than 45 with Graves' hyperthyroidism. Sequencing input: blood. The chain combines TRBV5-1 with TRBJ1-6, with D uncertain. This CDR3 is CASSPDPTTHNSPLHF. The CDR3 DNA sequence: TGCGCCAGCAGCCCCGACCCCACGACCCATAATTCACCCCTCCACTTT.